This T cell receptor (beta chain) was sequenced during a study of blood T cell repertoires in COVID-19. Study context: There were acute and convalescent COVID-19 samples, and they came from the United States, Italy and Spain. T cells, B-cell-depleted T cells, or PBMCs supplied cDNA or gDNA.

Germline CDR1 reads MDHEN; CDR2 reads SYDVKM. Trimming took 2 bases from V and 5 from J; bases not matched to a gene: 8. The CDR3 consists of 16 residues. Under the authors' procedure: Cell counts per sample came from amplifying reference gene primers. This table comes from immunoSEQ multiplex PCR, and its TCRdb copy is limited to in-frame clones, with some not included. V, J and clone size are those of that table, while D and trimming were read from the DNA. The repertoire holds about 39,000 clones, with approximately 85% as singletons. The sequence came from a man aged 55 to 69 with acute or convalescent COVID-19. The V gene is TRBV28, the J gene TRBJ2-7; 11 bases map to TRBD2. Material: peripheral blood. CDR3 in DNA: TGTGCCAGCAGTTTAATGACTAGCGGGAAACGGGACGAGCAGTACTTC. Its protein product is CASSLMTSGKRDEQYF.